This TCR beta chain was captured in a study of blood T cells in healthy people across ages (dated by TCRdb to 2015 to 2017). Looking at the study overall: In model experiments, template switching captured about one uniquely barcoded TCR beta cDNA molecule for every two T cells. The study measured age-related changes in TCR beta repertoire diversity using deep sequencing normalized with unique cDNA molecular identifiers. To avoid experimental bias, donors of different ages were spread randomly across the sequencing lanes. Using the same blood draw, the study looked at two additional independent replicas of 1 million unique cDNA reads for two donors, one aged 18 to 29 and the other aged 80 or older. Donors were grouped into four age groups: young (average approximately 15 years), middle-aged (roughly 40), aged (around 62) and long-lived (approximately 81).

CDR1 and CDR2 were assigned from the germline V gene as MNHEY and SVGEGT. There are 13 amino acids in the CDR3, from cysteine to phenylalanine inclusive. The entry retains the CDR3 DNA only, 39 bases that are in frame from base 1. V sheds 1 base and J sheds 8 bases, leaving 11 bases between their ends. Donors were around 37 systemically healthy Caucasian individuals from Russia aged roughly 6 to 90 years. Ten milliliters of peripheral blood were drawn from each donor into EDTA-treated Vacutainer tubes. Ficoll-Paque density-gradient centrifugation was used to isolate PBMCs, with at least 6 million per sample. Trizol reagent was used to extract total RNA from PBMCs, with at least 6 micrograms per sample. For every donor, an aliquot of PBMCs went through flow cytometry to measure the percentages of naive CD45RAhigh/CD27high T cells. General study outcomes and caveats: The long-lived group showed more naive CD4+ T cells, fewer expanded clones and increased TCR diversity than the aged group, suggesting age selection. Because profiling used bulk unsorted PBMCs, naive and antigen-experienced compartments could not be compared conclusively. As age increased, observed TCR beta diversity per million T cells dropped in a roughly linear way, and a significant reduction was already evident by age about 40. Because donor CMV infection status was unknown, age-related changes in expanded clonotypes were potentially confounded. Estimates of total diversity based on one million sequenced T cells were regarded as lower bounds and as underestimates. Observed TCR beta diversity correlated strongly with the percentage of naive T cells measured by flow cytometry.

The library was produced with 5' RACE. The listed sequencing device is Illumina HiSeq 2500. A second roughly 7 to 11 cycle PCR used a sample-barcoded 5' primer and a J-beta primer mix. A template-switch 5' adaptor carrying 12 random nucleotides introduced a unique molecular identifier onto each TCR beta cDNA molecule. Each sample yielded at least 2.5 million CDR3-containing paired-end reads. First-strand cDNA synthesis was performed from all RNA using the Mint cDNA synthesis kit, with priming by a TRBC-specific oligonucleotide. Following uracil-DNA glycosylase treatment, a first 18-cycle PCR with universal primers M1SS and BC2_uni_R was performed on all cDNA. In the original analysis: Each sample was normalized by randomly selecting 1 million high-quality reads, each carrying a distinct molecular identifier. Reads with shared molecular identifiers were discarded instead of being binned into consensus sequences. CDR3 identification, clonotype clustering and error correction used MiTCR with a Q25 quality threshold and the strictest error-elimination algorithm. A nonparametric unseen species model with Euler transformation was used to estimate a lower bound on total TCR beta diversity. The raw public reads went through TCRdb reprocessing: fastp at Q25, MiXCR clone calling, in-frame beta chains kept. Under each unique CDR3 protein, matching rows form one entry showing the most common genes and DNA. These V and J calls derive from TCRdb rather than the authors' analysis. Recorded for this sample are some 750,000 distinct CDR3 sequences; 22% of them occurred a single time. The ten biggest clones cover roughly 22% of the sample.

As regards this clonotype: Its antigen is currently not known. No qualities accompany the bases; no much larger clone lies one base away.

The rearranged chain carries TRBV6-2 or TRBV6-3 and TRBJ1-1, with a tentative D gene TRBD1 over 5 matching bases. The sequenced sample consisted of blood. The clonotype was recovered from a man aged 70 or older in good health. The DNA reads TGTGCCAGCAGTTACTTTCGGGGGTCAGAAGCTTTCTTT. It translates as CASSYFRGSEAFF.